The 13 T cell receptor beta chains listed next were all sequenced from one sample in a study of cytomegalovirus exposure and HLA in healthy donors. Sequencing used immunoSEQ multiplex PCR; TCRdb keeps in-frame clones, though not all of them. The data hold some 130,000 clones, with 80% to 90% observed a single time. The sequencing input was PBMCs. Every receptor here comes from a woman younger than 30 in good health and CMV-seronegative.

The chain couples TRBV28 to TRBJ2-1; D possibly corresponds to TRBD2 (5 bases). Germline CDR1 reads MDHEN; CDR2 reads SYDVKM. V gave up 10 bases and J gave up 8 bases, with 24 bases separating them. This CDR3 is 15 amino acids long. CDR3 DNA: TGTGCCACGAACACCCGGGAAAGAATGTCAGATGAGCAGTTCTTC. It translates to CATNTRERMSDEQFF.

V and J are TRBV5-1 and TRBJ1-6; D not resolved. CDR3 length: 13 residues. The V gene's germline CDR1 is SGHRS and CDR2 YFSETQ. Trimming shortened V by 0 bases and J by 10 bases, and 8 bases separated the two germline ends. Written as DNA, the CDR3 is TGCGCCAGCAGCTTGGATATGGAGTCACCCCTCCACTTT. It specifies CASSLDMESPLHF.

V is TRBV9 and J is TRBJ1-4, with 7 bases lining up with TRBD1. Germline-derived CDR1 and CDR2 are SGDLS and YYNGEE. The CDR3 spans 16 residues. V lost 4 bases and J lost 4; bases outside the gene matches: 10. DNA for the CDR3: TGTGCCAGCAGCCCAACCCACAGGGGAGGTAATGAAAAACTGTTTTTT. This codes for CASSPTHRGGNEKLFF.

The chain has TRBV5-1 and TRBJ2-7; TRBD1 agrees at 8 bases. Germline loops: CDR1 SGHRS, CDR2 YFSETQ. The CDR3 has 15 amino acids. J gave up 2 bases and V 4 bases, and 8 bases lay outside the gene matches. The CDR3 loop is CASSPAGTGAYEQYF. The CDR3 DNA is TGCGCCAGCAGCCCGGCCGGGACAGGAGCCTACGAGCAGTACTTC.

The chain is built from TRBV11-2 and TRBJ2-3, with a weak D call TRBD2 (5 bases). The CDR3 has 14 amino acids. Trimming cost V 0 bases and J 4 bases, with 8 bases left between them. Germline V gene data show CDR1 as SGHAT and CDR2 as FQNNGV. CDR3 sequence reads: CASSLDFGADTQYF. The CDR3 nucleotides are TGTGCCAGCAGCTTAGACTTCGGGGCAGATACGCAGTATTTT.

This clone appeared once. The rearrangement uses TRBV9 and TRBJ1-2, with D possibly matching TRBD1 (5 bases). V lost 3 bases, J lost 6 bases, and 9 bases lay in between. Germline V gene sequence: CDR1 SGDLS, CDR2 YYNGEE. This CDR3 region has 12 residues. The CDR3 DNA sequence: TGTGCCAGCAGCGAGCCGGGGGATGGCTACACCTTC. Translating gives CASSEPGDGYTF.

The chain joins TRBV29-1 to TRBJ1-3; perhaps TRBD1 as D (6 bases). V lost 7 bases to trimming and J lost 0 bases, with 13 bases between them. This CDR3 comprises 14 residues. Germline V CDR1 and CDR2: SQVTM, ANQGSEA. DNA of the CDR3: TGCAGCGCCGGGGGGGGCCTCTCTGGAAACACCATATATTTT. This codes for CSAGGGLSGNTIYF. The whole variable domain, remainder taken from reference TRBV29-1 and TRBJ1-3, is SAVISQKPSRDICQRGTSLTIQCQVDSQVTMMFWYRQQPGQSLTLIATANQGSEATYESGFVIDKFPISRPNLTFSTLTVSNMSPEDSSIYLCSAGGGLSGNTIYFGEGSWLTVV.

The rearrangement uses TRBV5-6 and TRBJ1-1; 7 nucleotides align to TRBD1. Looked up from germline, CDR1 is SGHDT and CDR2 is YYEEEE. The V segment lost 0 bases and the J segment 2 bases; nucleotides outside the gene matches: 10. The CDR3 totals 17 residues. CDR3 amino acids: CASSLGDLTGLNTEAFF. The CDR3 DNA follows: TGTGCCAGCAGCTTGGGCGACTTGACAGGGTTAAACACTGAAGCTTTCTTT.

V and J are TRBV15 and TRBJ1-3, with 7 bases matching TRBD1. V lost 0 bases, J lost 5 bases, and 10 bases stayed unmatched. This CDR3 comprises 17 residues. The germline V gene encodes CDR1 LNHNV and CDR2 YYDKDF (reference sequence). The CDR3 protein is CATSRDRVPGGRNTIYF. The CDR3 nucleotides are TGTGCCACCAGCAGAGATCGGGTGCCAGGGGGTAGAAACACCATATATTTT. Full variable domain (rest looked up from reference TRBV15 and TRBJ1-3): DAMVIQNPRYQVTQFGKPVTLSCSQTLNHNVMYWYQQKSSQAPKLLFHYYDKDFNNEADTPDNFQSRRPNTSFCFLDIRSPGLGDTAMYLCATSRDRVPGGRNTIYFGEGSWLTVV.

The CDR3 region has the DNA TGTGCCATCAGTGAGTCGGGACTGCTGCCTAGCACAGATACGCAGTATTTT. The encoded protein is CAISESGLLPSTDTQYF. This chain uses TRBV10-3 with TRBJ2-3, with a weak D call TRBD2 (6 bases). The CDR3 totals 17 residues. Germline CDR1 reads ENHRY; CDR2 reads SYGVKD. The germline V and J ends were trimmed by 0 bases and 0 bases, with 13 bases remaining between them.

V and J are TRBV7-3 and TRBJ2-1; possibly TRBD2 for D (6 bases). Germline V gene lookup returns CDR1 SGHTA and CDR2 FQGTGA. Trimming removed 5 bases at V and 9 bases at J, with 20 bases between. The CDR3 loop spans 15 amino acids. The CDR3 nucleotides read TGTGCCAGCAGCGACCAACCCCACCCGGAGGGTGAGCAGTTCTTC. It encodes CASSDQPHPEGEQFF.

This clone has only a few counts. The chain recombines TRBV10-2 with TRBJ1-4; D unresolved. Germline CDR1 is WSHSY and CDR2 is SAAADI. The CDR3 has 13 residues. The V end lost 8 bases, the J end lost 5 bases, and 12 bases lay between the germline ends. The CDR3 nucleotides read TGCGCCAGCGTCGGCAGGCGCAATGAAAAACTGTTTTTT. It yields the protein CASVGRRNEKLFF.

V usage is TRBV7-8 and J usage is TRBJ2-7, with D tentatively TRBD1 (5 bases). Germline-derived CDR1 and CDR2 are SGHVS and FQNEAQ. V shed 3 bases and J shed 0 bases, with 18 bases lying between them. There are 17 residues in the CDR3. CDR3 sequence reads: CASSFVKGQSSSYEQYF. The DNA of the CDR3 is TGTGCCAGCAGCTTCGTTAAGGGGCAGTCGAGCTCCTACGAGCAGTACTTC.